These 25 T cell receptor beta chains originate from one sample sequenced in a study of cytomegalovirus exposure and HLA in healthy donors (dated by TCRdb to 2017 to 2019). Library prep was done by the immunoSEQ multiplex PCR assay. The multiplex PCR relied on a mix of 60 forward primers for TCR Vbeta segments and 13 reverse primers for TCR Jbeta segments. TCRdb stores this immuneACCESS table with in-frame sequences only. Part of the clones is absent; in the studies checked, under half of the shortfall reflects unresolved V genes, and no reason is known for the rest. Across this sample there are 90,000 to 150,000 clones, with roughly four fifths seen only once. Clones ranked in the top ten supply roughly 3.3% of the sample. The source material was PBMCs. The receptor source for this set is a woman in her twenties or thirties in good health and CMV-seropositive.

Details on this clone: Compared with germline, one end of the junction differs, possibly owing to a read error. The chain uses TRBV7-9 and TRBJ1-4, with 8 nucleotides matching TRBD1. CDR1 is SEHNR and CDR2 is FQNEAQ in the germline V gene (reference sequence). The CDR3 is 14 amino acids. The chain's CDR3 is CSSSFGQGGEKLFF. The CDR3 DNA sequence: TGTTCCAGCAGCTTCGGACAGGGTGGGGAAAAACTGTTTTTT.

The chain employs TRBV11-1 and TRBJ2-3, with no clear D. CDR1 and CDR2 (germline): SGHAT, FQDESV (reference sequence). The V and J ends lost 1 base and 1 base respectively, with 12 bases between them. The CDR3 spans 16 residues. The CDR3 reads CASSLGVNRGTDTQYF. The CDR3 DNA reads TGTGCCAGCAGCTTAGGTGTTAATCGTGGCACAGATACGCAGTATTTT.

The gene calls are TRBV19 and TRBJ2-1, with 9 nucleotides matching TRBD2. The V gene's germline CDR1 is LNHDA and CDR2 SQIVND (reference sequence). The junction had 3 bases not matched to a gene; V was cut back by 1 base and J by 8 bases. The CDR3 is 14 residues long. The CDR3 DNA follows: TGTGCCAGTAGTATAGGTAGACTAGCGGATGAGCAGTTCTTC. It is translated as CASSIGRLADEQFF.

The J gene is TRBJ1-1, the V gene TRBV5-1; 7 nucleotides match TRBD1. The CDR3 has 14 amino acids. J was trimmed by 4 bases and V by 3 bases; bases with no gene match: 6. Germline loops: CDR1 SGHRS, CDR2 YFSETQ. The CDR3 loop reads CASSSLTGATEAFF. CDR3 DNA sequence: TGCGCCAGCAGCTCACTTACAGGGGCCACTGAAGCTTTCTTT. The whole variable domain, remainder taken from reference TRBV5-1 and TRBJ1-1, is KAGVTQTPRYLIKTRGQQVTLSCSPISGHRSVSWYQQTPGQGLQFLFEYFSETQRNKGNFPGRFSGRQFSNSRSEMNVSTLELGDSALYLCASSSLTGATEAFFGQGTRLTVV.

This clone was found once. The chain's CDR3 is CASSLGDRWSEQYF. The CDR3 DNA reads TGCGCCAGCAGCTTGGGGGACAGGTGGTCCGAGCAGTACTTC. This rearrangement joins TRBV5-1 to TRBJ2-5; 8 bases match TRBD1. TRBJ2-7 matches the DNA end more closely, so the J call is doubtful. CDR1 is SGHRS and CDR2 is YFSETQ in the germline V gene. This CDR3 comprises 14 residues.

This sequence joins TRBV30 and TRBJ1-5; no clear D gene. Germline CDR1 is GTSNPN and CDR2 is SVGIG (reference sequence). The CDR3 consists of 13 residues. The V gene lost 2 bases and the J gene lost 3 bases, with 8 bases spanning the gap. The CDR3 DNA follows: TGTGCCTGGAGTTCCCGGGACAATCAGCCCCAGCATTTT. Translation gives CAWSSRDNQPQHF.

The genes are TRBV4-2 and TRBJ1-4, with 11 bases lining up with TRBD1. With V trimmed by 1 base and J by 6 bases, 4 bases remained unmatched. The germline V gene has CDR1 LGHNA and CDR2 YNFKEQ. CDR3 length equals 16 residues. CDR3 sequence reads: CASSQASGQGDEKLFF. DNA for the CDR3: TGTGCCAGCAGCCAAGCGTCGGGACAGGGGGATGAAAAACTGTTTTTT.

This clone was seen a few times. The chain couples TRBV2 to TRBJ1-1, with a weak D call TRBD1 (6 bases). V shed 7 bases and J shed 9 bases, with 12 bases lying between them. Germline CDR1 reads SNHLY; CDR2 reads FYNNEI. The CDR3 sequence is 11 residues long. The CDR3 coding sequence is TGTGCCAGCATGCAGGGGACCAAAGCTTTCTTT. This sequence encodes CASMQGTKAFF.

J is TRBJ1-3 and V is TRBV13; no firm D call. Germline CDR1 reads PRHDT; CDR2 reads FYEKMQ (reference sequence). The CDR3 runs to 12 residues. Trimming took 5 bases from V and 0 from J, leaving 2 bases between them. Written as DNA, the CDR3 is TGTGCCAGCAGCCTCTCTGGAAACACCATATATTTT. This sequence encodes CASSLSGNTIYF.

The rearrangement uses TRBV28 and TRBJ2-4, with D possibly being TRBD2 (6 bases). There are 14 residues in the CDR3. Germline V gives CDR1 MDHEN, CDR2 SYDVKM. The V end lost 6 bases, the J end lost 0 bases, and 9 bases lay between the germline ends. The CDR3 is CASRGGVAKNIQYF. In nucleotides, the CDR3 is TGTGCCAGCAGGGGGGGAGTAGCCAAAAACATTCAGTACTTC.

V and J are TRBV4-1 and TRBJ2-1, with D possibly TRBD1 on 5 matching bases. CDR1 is MGHRA, CDR2 YSYEKL, per germline. With 0 bases removed from V and 9 bases from J, the gap between germline ends came to 12 bases. The CDR3 has 14 amino acids. CDR3 loop: CASSQDLIQAEQFF. CDR3 coding DNA: TGCGCCAGCAGCCAAGATTTGATACAGGCTGAGCAGTTCTTC.

This clone turned up a few times. This chain links TRBV28 with TRBJ2-3, with D perhaps matching TRBD2 (6 bases). Germline V gene lookup returns CDR1 MDHEN and CDR2 SYDVKM. The CDR3 covers 15 residues. Trimming removed 8 bases at V and 0 bases at J, with 15 bases between. CDR3 DNA sequence: TGTGCCAGCCTCCGGGGCGGGGCGAGCACAGATACGCAGTATTTT. It yields the protein CASLRGGASTDTQYF.

Only one count was recorded for this clone. The V call is TRBV7-8, the J call TRBJ2-7, with 14 bases lining up with TRBD2. V was pared by 5 bases and J by 0 bases, with 9 bases of the junction left unmatched. CDR1 and CDR2 (germline): SGHVS, FQNEAQ. The CDR3 is 18 residues long. CDR3 residues: CASSDGTSGGLSSYEQYF. CDR3 sequence (DNA): TGTGCCAGCAGCGACGGGACTAGCGGGGGCCTCTCCTCCTACGAGCAGTACTTC.

This clone is a singleton in its sample. The CDR3 DNA follows: TGTGCCAGCGGCCAACCCGGGACAGGGAACACCATATATTTT. The encoded protein is CASGQPGTGNTIYF. The chain employs TRBV5-5 and TRBJ1-3; 9 bases match TRBD1. This CDR3 has 14 residues. The germline gives CDR1 SGHKS, CDR2 YYEKEE (reference sequence). Trimming at V came to 7 bases and at J to 7 bases, leaving 9 bases not matched to a gene.

The V and J genes are TRBV30 and TRBJ2-1; no clear D gene. The V end lost 3 bases, the J end lost 2 bases, and 8 bases lay between the germline ends. CDR1 and CDR2 from the germline V gene are GTSNPN and SVGIG (reference sequence). CDR3 length equals 13 residues. CDR3 in amino acids: CAWSPVPYNEQFF. CDR3 DNA: TGTGCCTGGAGCCCCGTCCCCTACAATGAGCAGTTCTTC.

Worth noting for this clone: One end of the junction fails to match germline, which may point to a read error. The chain employs TRBV6-4 and TRBJ1-2; 10 bases agree with TRBD1. Germline values: CDR1 MRHNA, CDR2 SNTAGT. This CDR3 has 14 amino acids. The CDR3 loop reads CASRSVPGQGLWSF. Here the CDR3 DNA reads TGTGCCAGCAGATCAGTTCCGGGACAGGGGCTATGGTCCTTC.

This chain joins TRBV6-5 and TRBJ2-1, with 10 bases that match TRBD2. The CDR3 consists of 15 residues. Trimming took 2 bases from V and 8 from J; bases not matched to a gene: 6. Germline V gene data show CDR1 as MNHEY and CDR2 as SVGAGI. CDR3 coding DNA: TGTGCCAGCAGTTACGGGGTAGCGGGGGGTGATGAGCAGTTCTTC. Amino acids: CASSYGVAGGDEQFF.

The chain joins TRBV19 to TRBJ1-4; D gene uncertain. CDR3 length equals 13 residues. V lost 3 bases, J lost 8 bases, and 10 bases lay in between. The germline V gene encodes CDR1 LNHDA and CDR2 SQIVND (reference sequence). CDR3 sequence: CASSMPGAEKLFF. CDR3 in DNA: TGTGCCAGTAGTATGCCCGGTGCCGAAAAACTGTTTTTT.

The chain joins TRBV29-1 to TRBJ1-4; TRBD1 might be the D (6 bases). Germline assignment: CDR1 SQVTM and CDR2 ANQGSEA. The CDR3 totals 14 residues. Trimming cost V 4 bases and J 8 bases, with 17 bases left between them. Here the CDR3 reads CSVGQSGAREKLFF. In nucleotides, the CDR3 is TGCAGCGTTGGTCAGTCAGGGGCCCGGGAAAAACTGTTTTTT.

J is TRBJ2-1 and V is TRBV7-2; 9 bases map to TRBD2. This CDR3 contains 16 residues. CDR1 and CDR2 (germline): SGHTA, FQGNSA. V shed 1 base and J 4 bases; nucleotides not matched to a gene: 5. As DNA, the CDR3 is TGTGCCAGCAGCTTAGATAGCGGGGGACAGTACAATGAGCAGTTCTTC. Translated: CASSLDSGGQYNEQFF.

This clone was seen a single time. The junction and the germline gene differ at one end; a read error may be behind it. This rearrangement joins TRBV7-9 to TRBJ1-2, with D perhaps TRBD1 (5 bases). Germline CDR1 and CDR2: SEHNR and FQNEAQ (reference sequence). This CDR3 has 12 residues. As DNA, the CDR3 is TGTGCCAGCAGCTTAGATATAGACAGTCCCTCCTTC. Its translation is CASSLDIDSPSF.

This clone was detected only once. The chain couples TRBV4-3 to TRBJ1-3; 8 bases are a match to TRBD1. Germline CDR1 and CDR2: LGHNA and YSLEER. With V trimmed by 3 bases and J by 2 bases, 0 bases remained unmatched. CDR3 size: 14 residues. The CDR3: CASSQTGAGNTIYF. The CDR3 bases are TGCGCCAGCAGCCAGACAGGGGCTGGAAACACCATATATTTT.

The chain has TRBV5-1 and TRBJ2-3; weak D call: TRBD2 (6 bases). The CDR3 covers 15 residues. Germline-derived CDR1 and CDR2 are SGHRS and YFSETQ. V was cut by 4 bases and J by 4 bases, with 16 bases left in between. The CDR3 reads CASSNLLAGPDTQYF. The CDR3 coding sequence is TGCGCCAGCAGCAACCTACTAGCCGGGCCAGATACGCAGTATTTT. Full variable domain (remainder filled in from reference TRBV5-1 and TRBJ2-3): KAGVTQTPRYLIKTRGQQVTLSCSPISGHRSVSWYQQTPGQGLQFLFEYFSETQRNKGNFPGRFSGRQFSNSRSEMNVSTLELGDSALYLCASSNLLAGPDTQYFGPGTRLTVL.

The rearrangement joins TRBV11-2 to TRBJ2-1; D is undetermined. V was trimmed by 0 bases and J by 5 bases, leaving 8 bases between them. The length of the CDR3 is 14 residues. Germline V lookup: CDR1 SGHAT, CDR2 FQNNGV. DNA of the CDR3: TGTGCCAGCAGCTTAGATTTAGCCAACAATGAGCAGTTCTTC. Amino acid sequence: CASSLDLANNEQFF. The variable domain in full, completed from reference TRBV11-2 and TRBJ2-1, reads EAGVAQSPRYKIIEKRQSVAFWCNPISGHATLYWYQQILGQGPKLLIQFQNNGVVDDSQLPKDRFSAERLKGVDSTLKIQPAKLEDSAVYLCASSLDLANNEQFFGPGTRLTVL.

This clone was counted once. This CDR3 is CASSIGQGSGNTIYF. Here the CDR3 DNA reads TGTGCCAGCTCAATAGGACAGGGCTCTGGAAACACCATATATTTT. This sequence joins TRBV18 and TRBJ1-3; 8 bases agree with TRBD1. This CDR3 spans 15 amino acids. Germline CDR1 KGHSH, CDR2 LQKENI. Trimming cost V 5 bases and J 0 bases; bases outside gene matches: 3. The full variable domain, with the rest looked up from reference TRBV18 and TRBJ1-3, is NAGVMQNPRHLVRRRGQEARLRCSPMKGHSHVYWYRQLPEEGLKFMVYLQKENIIDESGMPKERFSAEFPKEGPSILRIQQVVRGDSAAYFCASSIGQGSGNTIYFGEGSWLTVV.